This TCR beta chain was recovered during a study of cytomegalovirus exposure and HLA in healthy donors. The germline V gene encodes CDR1 SGHAT and CDR2 FQNNGV. This CDR3 has 13 residues. The V end lost 5 bases, the J end lost 6 bases, and 12 bases lay between the germline ends. Generated by immunoSEQ multiplex PCR, the TCRdb table keeps only in-frame clones and is missing some. The sample consists of more than 150,000 clones, 88% of them appearing once. The chain carries TRBV11-2 and TRBJ2-3; possibly TRBD1 for D (6 bases). The receptor was isolated from a man between 18 and 35 years old in good health and CMV-seronegative. The sequenced sample was PBMCs. Written as DNA, the CDR3 is TGTGCCAGCAGCCCCGGCCAGGGGGATACGCAGTATTTT. It translates to CASSPGQGDTQYF.